The next 15 T cell receptor beta chains were all read from a single sample in a study of T cell responses to AZD1222 COVID-19 vaccine. Produced via immunoSEQ multiplex PCR; TCRdb's table is partial and in-frame only. The sample consists of approximately 99,000 clones, 80% to 95% of them appearing once. This material consisted of peripheral blood, taken 28 days after the second AZD1222 dose. The receptors were sampled from an adult who received the AZD1222 COVID-19 vaccine.

The chain couples TRBV27 to TRBJ2-5; 10 positions match TRBD2. J lost 4 bases, V lost 6 bases, and 5 bases had no gene match. Germline V gives CDR1 MNHEY, CDR2 SMNVEV (reference sequence). The CDR3 runs to 14 residues. CDR3 nucleotide sequence: TGTGCCAGCAGCAAAGCGGGAGGGCTAGAGACCCAGTACTTC. Its translation: CASSKAGGLETQYF.

This chain joins TRBV6-1 and TRBJ2-2; a weak D match, TRBD1 (6 bases). V lost 1 base to trimming and J lost 6 bases, with 12 bases between them. CDR3 length: 15 amino acids. The germline CDR1 and CDR2 sequences are MNHNS and SASEGT. CDR3 amino acids: CASSEVLAGAGELFF. As DNA, the CDR3 is TGTGCCAGCAGTGAAGTCCTAGCAGGGGCCGGGGAGCTGTTTTTT.

The gene calls are TRBV3-1 (or the pseudogene TRBV3-2) and TRBJ1-1; D is unresolved. Germline CDR1 and CDR2: LGHDT and YNNKEL (reference sequence). The CDR3 has 13 residues. With 6 bases removed from V and 1 base from J, the gap between germline ends came to 9 bases. This CDR3 reads CASRVGRNTEAFF. The CDR3, as DNA: TGTGCCAGCAGAGTGGGCCGGAACACTGAAGCTTTCTTT.

This clone was seen once. The chain combines TRBV5-1 with TRBJ2-1; D possibly matches TRBD1 or TRBD2 (6 bases each). Trimming cost V 2 bases and J 6 bases, with 15 bases left between them. From germline, CDR1 is SGHRS and CDR2 YFSETQ. The CDR3 is 15 residues long. The CDR3 sequence: CASSLRGGGSNEQFF. The CDR3 DNA sequence: TGCGCCAGCAGCTTAAGAGGGGGAGGCTCCAATGAGCAGTTCTTC.

The rearrangement uses TRBV11-2 and TRBJ1-4; 7 bases are shared with TRBD1. The V segment lost 5 bases and the J segment 5 bases; nucleotides outside the gene matches: 20. Per germline, CDR1 SGHAT and CDR2 FQNNGV. This CDR3 has 19 residues. The CDR3 DNA reads as TGTGCCAGCAGCCCCAGCCGGGACAGCTCTACGCTCGGGAATGAAAAACTGTTTTTT. It specifies CASSPSRDSSTLGNEKLFF. The complete variable domain, with remaining parts taken from reference TRBV11-2 and TRBJ1-4, reads EAGVAQSPRYKIIEKRQSVAFWCNPISGHATLYWYQQILGQGPKLLIQFQNNGVVDDSQLPKDRFSAERLKGVDSTLKIQPAKLEDSAVYLCASSPSRDSSTLGNEKLFFGSGTQLSVL.

The chain uses TRBV28 and TRBJ2-7; 8 nucleotides match TRBD1. The V segment lost 4 bases and the J segment 3 bases; nucleotides outside the gene matches: 11. The CDR3 is made up of 16 amino acids. The germline gives CDR1 MDHEN, CDR2 SYDVKM. The CDR3 spells CASSSSGTGQFYEQYF. The CDR3 region has the DNA TGTGCCAGCAGTTCCTCCGGGACAGGACAATTCTACGAGCAGTACTTC.

Only a few counts were recorded for this clone. The J gene is TRBJ1-1, the V gene TRBV5-4; 7 nucleotides line up with TRBD1. Germline V lookup: CDR1 SGHNT, CDR2 YYREEE (reference sequence). The CDR3 extends over 16 amino acids. J lost 4 bases, V lost 4 bases, and 13 bases had no gene match. The CDR3 here is CASSTTGQARGTEAFF. The CDR3, as DNA: TGTGCCAGCAGCACGACCGGACAGGCCCGGGGCACTGAAGCTTTCTTT.

The rearrangement joins TRBV9 to TRBJ1-4; no clear D. The CDR3 loop spans 16 amino acids. The V and J ends lost 0 bases and 3 bases respectively, with 12 bases between them. Germline V CDR1 and CDR2: SGDLS, YYNGEE. DNA for the CDR3: TGTGCCAGCAGCGTAGGGGCTACCAGCCCTAATGAAAAACTGTTTTTT. Translation gives CASSVGATSPNEKLFF. The variable domain in full, completed from reference TRBV9 and TRBJ1-4, reads DSGVTQTPKHLITATGQRVTLRCSPRSGDLSVYWYQQSLDQGLQFLIQYYNGEERAKGNILERFSAQQFPDLHSELNLSSLELGDSALYFCASSVGATSPNEKLFFGSGTQLSVL.

This clone was seen only once. The J gene is TRBJ2-7, the V gene TRBV25-1; D may be TRBD1 (5 bases). This CDR3 is built from 14 residues. Trimming stripped 3 bases from V and 7 bases from J, with 16 bases between. From germline, CDR1 is MGHDK and CDR2 SYGVNS. CDR3 residues: CASSDRLGRSEQYF. The CDR3 DNA reads TGTGCCAGCAGTGATAGATTGGGGCGCTCGGAGCAGTACTTC.

This chain connects TRBV28 to TRBJ2-2; no clear D. Trimming cost V 6 bases and J 4 bases, with 6 bases left between them. Germline V gene sequence: CDR1 MDHEN, CDR2 SYDVKM. The CDR3 has 12 residues. This CDR3 reads CASSTITGELFF. The CDR3, as DNA: TGTGCCAGCAGCACTATCACCGGGGAGCTGTTTTTT.

The rearrangement joins TRBV5-1 to TRBJ2-1; D not resolved. Germline V CDR1 and CDR2: SGHRS, YFSETQ. This CDR3 contains 14 residues. V gave up 5 bases and J gave up 0 bases, with 9 bases separating them. CDR3 DNA: TGCGCCAGCAGGCGGCAGAGCTCCTACAATGAGCAGTTCTTC. Translation: CASRRQSSYNEQFF.

V gene TRBV10-2 combines with J gene TRBJ1-2; D is undetermined. V lost 5 bases, J lost 0 bases, and 10 bases lay in between. Germline CDR1 reads WSHSY; CDR2 reads SAAADI. This CDR3 is built from 14 residues. CDR3: CASSRTETNYGYTF. The CDR3 DNA is TGCGCCAGCAGTAGGACGGAAACTAACTATGGCTACACCTTC.

The chain recombines TRBV4-1 with TRBJ1-2, with TRBD1 identical over 7 bases. The CDR3 has 14 residues. Losses at the gene ends were 4 bases for V and 4 bases for J; bases not matched to a gene: 6. The germline V gene encodes CDR1 MGHRA and CDR2 YSYEKL. CDR3 bases: TGCGCCAGCAGCCCCCCGGGACAGCTCTATGGCTACACCTTC. This codes for CASSPPGQLYGYTF.

In its sample, this clone was seen a few times. The gene calls are TRBV29-1 and TRBJ2-5, with D possibly called TRBD1 or TRBD2 (5 bases each). The CDR3 covers 11 residues. Trimming stripped 6 bases from V and 4 bases from J, with 9 bases between. CDR1 SQVTM and CDR2 ANQGSEA come from the germline V gene. DNA of the CDR3: TGCAGCGTCGGGACGACAGAGACCCAGTACTTC. Residues: CSVGTTETQYF.

This chain connects TRBV7-2 to TRBJ1-5; TRBD1 matches 7 bases. The V and J ends lost 8 bases and 3 bases, in that order; junction bases with no gene match: 10. The CDR3 covers 15 residues. CDR1 SGHTA and CDR2 FQGNSA come from the germline V gene. The CDR3 DNA follows: TGTGCCAGCTCCCCTACTGGGACAGACAATCAGCCCCAGCATTTT. This codes for CASSPTGTDNQPQHF.